The clone carrying this TCR beta chain came up once. The germline gives CDR1 SGHAT, CDR2 FQNNGV. The CDR3 loop spans 14 amino acids. Trimming took off 2 bases at V and 1 base at J, with 9 bases between the two ends. In the study's own analysis: Amplification with reference gene primers provided the estimates of nucleated cell counts. The protocol was immunoSEQ multiplex PCR, while the TCRdb copy is restricted to in-frame clones and leaves out a portion. V, J and clone size reflect that table, while D and trimming were determined from the DNA. The sample has about 170,000 clones; about 88% are singletons. These data are taken from a study of blood T cell repertoires in COVID-19. The overall study: Some COVID-19 samples were acute and others convalescent; all came from the United States, Italy and Spain. Sample material is recorded as cDNA or gDNA derived from T cells, B-cell-depleted T cells, or PBMCs.

Sequencing was performed on peripheral blood. This sequence joins TRBV11-2 and TRBJ2-7; a weak D match, TRBD1 (6 bases). This receptor was taken from a man between 50 and 59 years old who had recovered from COVID-19. The CDR3: CASSLSGQSYEQYF. In DNA form, the CDR3 reads TGTGCCAGCAGCTTAAGCGGACAGTCCTACGAGCAGTACTTC.